These T cell receptor beta chains were read from a single sample in a study of breast tumors, draining lymph nodes, adjacent tissues. In TCRdb, the multiplex PCR reads were re-called with MiXCR into one record per CDR3 protein. The sample gives 150,000 to 250,000 distinct CDR3 sequences, 25% to 40% of which show up once; 4% to 5.5% is in the top ten. The sequencing input was axillary lymph node tissue. The receptors shown here come from a female donor with breast cancer. Some clones in this sample may be carry-over from other donors' samples. CDR3s include the opening cysteine and the closing phenylalanine or tryptophan. The D gene is left open where the match is weak. A row's size may be missing; if present it is once, few, many or a size class.

J gene | V gene | clone size | D gene | CDR3 DNA | CDR3 protein
TRBJ1-2 | TRBV5-5 | many | NA | TGTGCCAGCAGCTTGTCCGTACACACGACCGGGGCTGGCTACACCTTC | CASSLSVHTTGAGYTF
TRBJ2-1 | TRBV4-1 | many | NA | TGCGCCAGCAGCCAGGACAGTCCGGTCCACTCGTTCTTC | CASSQDSPVHSFF
TRBJ1-2 | TRBV9 | many | NA | TGTGCCAGCAGCGTAGGTGAGGGGCGCGACTATGGCTACACCTTC | CASSVGEGRDYGYTF
TRBJ2-2 | TRBV18 | NA | NA | TGTGCCAGCTCACCACAAGAAAGCACCGGGGAGCTGTTTTTT | CASSPQESTGELFF
TRBJ2-6 | TRBV6-5 | many | TRBD1 | TGTGCCAGCAGAGTTACCCGGACAGGGAGGTGGTATGGGGCCAACGTCCTGACTTTC | CASRVTRTGRWYGANVLTF
TRBJ2-7 | TRBV10-2 | many | NA | TGCGCCAGCAGCACCCCGATGACCCAAGGCGAGCAGTACTTC | CASSTPMTQGEQYF
TRBJ2-5 | TRBV20-1 | many | NA | TGCAGCGCTAGGGGGCAAGAGACCCAGTACTTC | CSARGQETQYF
TRBJ2-2 | TRBV11-3 | many | NA | TGTGCCAGCAGCCCCTCGACTCGAGGGGAGCTGTTTTTT | CASSPSTRGELFF
TRBJ2-1 | TRBV6-2/TRBV6-3 | NA | TRBD2 | TGTGCCAGCAGTTACTCGATCCCGGGGGGTCTCAATGAGCAGTTCTTC | CASSYSIPGGLNEQFF
TRBJ1-5 | TRBV24-1 | many | TRBD1 | TGTGCCACCAGTGATTCCCCAGGGACAGGGGGGAATCAGCCCCAGCATTTT | CATSDSPGTGGNQPQHF
TRBJ1-2 | TRBV5-6 | many | NA | TGTGCCAGCAGCTTGGTGGGGCGCGACTATGGCTACACCTTC | CASSLVGRDYGYTF
TRBJ2-3 | TRBV10-1 | NA | NA | TGCGCCAGCAGTGAGTCGGGGGGGCGGAGAGATACGCAGTATTTT | CASSESGGRRDTQYF
TRBJ2-1 | TRBV20-1 | many | TRBD2 | TGCAGTGCTTCTAGACTAGCGGGGGGATACAATGAGCAGTTCTTC | CSASRLAGGYNEQFF
TRBJ2-2 | TRBV10-3 | many | NA | TGTGCCACCGGCGCAGGGACAAGCACCGGGGAGCTGTTTTTT | CATGAGTSTGELFF
TRBJ1-6 | TRBV3-1 | NA | NA | TGTGCCAGCAGCCAGGGGGGCGGCTCCTATAATTCACCCCTCCACTTT | CASSQGGGSYNSPLHF
TRBJ2-5 | TRBV28 | many | TRBD1 | TGTGCCAGCAGCACGCCGGGACAGGGAAGCGAGACCCAGTACTTC | CASSTPGQGSETQYF
TRBJ1-4 | TRBV7-6 | NA | TRBD1 | TGTGCCAGCAGCTTCTCCGGACAGGGGAATGAAAAACTGTTTTTT | CASSFSGQGNEKLFF
TRBJ1-3 | TRBV18 | many | NA | TGTGCCAGCTCACAACAGAGCTCTGGAAACACCATATATTTT | CASSQQSSGNTIYF
TRBJ2-3 | TRBV5-8 | many | NA | TGTGCCAGCAGTATCTCCCTTGCGGGGGCGGCAGATACGCAGTATTTT | CASSISLAGAADTQYF
TRBJ1-6 | TRBV6-6 | many | TRBD1 | TGTGCCAGCATCCACCCCGGACAGGGAGGAGATTCACCCCTCCACTTT | CASIHPGQGGDSPLHF
TRBJ2-3 | TRBV11-3 | NA | NA | TGTGCCAGCAGTCCAAGCGGGACACATACGCAGTATTTT | CASSPSGTHTQYF
TRBJ1-6 | TRBV2 | NA | NA | TGTGCTAGCGACGGAGGGAATTCACCCCTCCACTTT | CASDGGNSPLHF
TRBJ2-5 | TRBV6-1 | NA | TRBD1 | TGTGCCAGCAGTGAAGGGACAGGGGGCCGGAAGACCCAGTACTTC | CASSEGTGGRKTQYF
TRBJ2-5 | TRBV7-8 | many | TRBD2 | TGTGCCAGCAGCTGGTGGGGGACTAGCGTGGAGACCCAGTACTTC | CASSWWGTSVETQYF
TRBJ2-7 | TRBV5-5 | many | TRBD1 | TGTGCCAGCAGACCCCGGGACAGGGGAGTCTCCGAGCAGTACTTC | CASRPRDRGVSEQYF
TRBJ2-7 | TRBV20-1 | many | TRBD2 | TGCAGTGCGACGTGGCTAGCGGGCCTCTCCTACGAGCAGTACTTC | CSATWLAGLSYEQYF
TRBJ2-1 | TRBV20-1 | many | TRBD2 | TGCAGTGCAGATGCGGGACTAGCGGCGTTCTCGTCCTACAATGAGCAGTTCTTC | CSADAGLAAFSSYNEQFF
TRBJ2-2 | TRBV2 | many | NA | TGTGCCAGCAGTGGGGATGGGCTCGGGGAGCTGTTTTTT | CASSGDGLGELFF
TRBJ2-7 | TRBV12-3/TRBV12-4 | many | NA | TGTGCCAGCAGTTTATCTAGACAGGTAGTCTACGAGCAGTACTTC | CASSLSRQVVYEQYF
TRBJ1-3 | TRBV11-1 | many | NA | TGTGCCAGCAGCTTGTCCTTCTCTGGAAACACCATATATTTT | CASSLSFSGNTIYF
TRBJ1-2 | TRBV6-1 | NA | NA | TGTGCCAGCAGTGAAGGGACAGAGCCGCGCTACACCTTC | CASSEGTEPRYTF
TRBJ1-3 | TRBV18 | many | NA | TGTGCCAGCTCAGGGGATACTGGAAACACCATATATTTT | CASSGDTGNTIYF
TRBJ2-6 | TRBV5-5 | many | NA | TGTGCCAGCAGCTTGGTACGGGCCTCTGGGGCCAACGTCCTGACTTTC | CASSLVRASGANVLTF
TRBJ2-7 | TRBV9 | NA | TRBD1 | TGTGCCAGCAGCGGGGGACAGGGCTACCTCTACGAGCAGTACTTC | CASSGGQGYLYEQYF
TRBJ2-1 | TRBV7-2 | NA | NA | NA | CASSFYICSGQRGGSNNEQFF
TRBJ2-7 | TRBV7-9 | many | NA | TGTGCCAGCAGCTTAGACGGGCGGGTCCGTAACGAGCAGTACTTC | CASSLDGRVRNEQYF
TRBJ2-1 | TRBV25-1 | NA | TRBD2 | TGTGCCAGCAGTGGGCGGTTAGGACTAGCGGGGGGCAGATACTCCTACAATGAGCAGTTCTTC | CASSGRLGLAGGRYSYNEQFF
TRBJ1-1 | TRBV6-1 | NA | NA | TGTGCCAGCAGTGAAATTTCGGGATTAGGGACTGAAGCTTTCTTT | CASSEISGLGTEAFF
TRBJ1-2 | TRBV10-2 | many | NA | TGCGCCAGCAGTGAGCCGGCGGGTGTGGGGGGCGCTGATGGCTACACCTTC | CASSEPAGVGGADGYTF
TRBJ2-7 | TRBV28 | NA | NA | TGTGCCAGCAGGGGGGCCGATTACGAGCAGTACTTC | CASRGADYEQYF
TRBJ2-3 | TRBV5-4 | many | TRBD2 | TGTGCCAGCAGCTTGCGGTCTAGCGGCACCACAGATACGCAGTATTTT | CASSLRSSGTTDTQYF
TRBJ2-3 | TRBV20-1 | NA | NA | TGCAGTGCCGGGACCGCCTTATCAGATACGCAGTATTTT | CSAGTALSDTQYF
TRBJ2-3 | TRBV7-9 | many | TRBD2 | TGTGCCAGCAGCTTAGCCCTAGCGGGAGTAACAGATACGCAGTATTTT | CASSLALAGVTDTQYF
TRBJ2-3 | TRBV19 | many | NA | TGTGCCAGTAGTATGGGGGTCAGCACAGATACGCAGTATTTT | CASSMGVSTDTQYF
TRBJ2-5 | TRBV20-1 | NA | TRBD1 | TGCAGTGCCAAAGTACAGGGGAAGCCCCAGTACTTC | CSAKVQGKPQYF
TRBJ1-2 | TRBV11-3 | NA | NA | NA | CASSFYICSGPGAYGYTF
TRBJ2-5 | TRBV12-3/TRBV12-4 | few | NA | TGTGCCAGCACCTACCCGGAGGGAGAGACCCAGTACTTC | CASTYPEGETQYF
TRBJ2-5 | TRBV7-3 | NA | TRBD1 | TGTGCCAGCAGCCTCGTTGTCGGGGCAGGGGGTGGAGAGACCCAGTACTTC | CASSLVVGAGGGETQYF
TRBJ2-2 | TRBV7-2 | NA | NA | TGTGCCAGCAGCTTCAGGGGGGCGGACACCGGGGAGCTGTTTTTT | CASSFRGADTGELFF
TRBJ1-1 | TRBV18 | NA | NA | TGTGCCAGCTCACCATCGGGGATTCGGCTTTCGGACACTGAAGCTTTCTTT | CASSPSGIRLSDTEAFF
TRBJ2-7 | TRBV2 | many | NA | TGTGCCAGCAGTGAAATTCGAGCGTGGCAGTACTTC | CASSEIRAWQYF
TRBJ2-3 | TRBV18 | few | NA | TGTGCCAGCTCACGTTCTGTGGGCACAGATACGCAGTATTTT | CASSRSVGTDTQYF
TRBJ2-2 | TRBV5-1 | few | NA | TGCGCCAGCAGCCCCCGCCCTACAGTCGACACCGGGGAGCTGCTTTTT | CASSPRPTVDTGELLF
TRBJ2-4 | TRBV28 | NA | NA | TGTGCCAGCAGTTTAGCCGGGGACAATCACATTCAGTACTTC | CASSLAGDNHIQYF
TRBJ2-7 | TRBV6-1 | many | TRBD1 | TGTGCCAGCAGTGAATCCGGGACAGGTTCGTTGCAGTACTTC | CASSESGTGSLQYF
TRBJ2-1 | TRBV29-1 | many | NA | TGCAGCGTGGAGGAACCACCACATGAGCAGTTCTTC | CSVEEPPHEQFF
TRBJ2-7 | TRBV18 | NA | TRBD2 | TGTGCCAGCTCACGGTCGGGGACTAGCGGGAGGACCAACGAGCAGTACTTC | CASSRSGTSGRTNEQYF